This is a list of T cell receptor beta chains from one sample in a study of early T cells in non-severe SARS-CoV-2 infection. TCRdb re-derived calls from the 5' RACE reads in MiXCR, one entry per CDR3 protein. Found here are around 39,000 distinct CDR3 sequences, 7.9% of them singletons; the top ten hold around 12%. The source was whole blood, collected at baseline. The receptor set was obtained from an adult who was a healthcare worker with PCR-confirmed SARS-CoV-2 infection or an uninfected control (not recorded which). The CDR3 runs from the conserved cysteine through the conserved F or W. D genes are given only for firm matches. Expanded clones get a size class; other rows say once, few or many, or leave the size out.

CDR3 DNA	CDR3 protein	J gene	D gene	V gene	clone size	CDR3 length
TGTGCCAGCAGCCCAGGACGGATCTATAATTCACCCCTCCACTTT	CASSPGRIYNSPLHF	TRBJ1-6	NA	TRBV28	few	15
TGTGCCAGCAGCCAACGGGGACGGGGGGGCACAGATACGCAGTATTTT	CASSQRGRGGTDTQYF	TRBJ2-3	TRBD2	TRBV3-1	many	16
TGTGCCATCAGTGAGGGGTCTGTGAACCCCTACGAGCAGTACTTC	CAISEGSVNPYEQYF	TRBJ2-7	NA	TRBV10-3	few	15
TGTGCCACCCACTCAGGGTCGGGCAACTATGGCTACACCTTC	CATHSGSGNYGYTF	TRBJ1-2	NA	TRBV12-3/TRBV12-4	many	14
TGCGCCAGCAGCTTAGGGGTTGGCGACACTGAAGCTTTCTTT	CASSLGVGDTEAFF	TRBJ1-1	NA	TRBV5-1	few	14
TGTGCCATCAGTGAGGGGCTAGCGGGGGGTTACAATGAGCAGTTCTTC	CAISEGLAGGYNEQFF	TRBJ2-1	TRBD2	TRBV10-3	many	16
TGTGCCAGCAGCTTGGACCTAGCGGGGGAAGAGACCCAGTACTTC	CASSLDLAGEETQYF	TRBJ2-5	TRBD2	TRBV5-6	NA	15
TGTGCCTACGCCGACCGACGTGATTCACCCCTCCACTTT	CAYADRRDSPLHF	TRBJ1-6	NA	TRBV7-9	few	13
TGTGCCAGCAGTTACACCCTGGCAGGACCCTATAGCAATCAGCCCCAGCATTTT	CASSYTLAGPYSNQPQHF	TRBJ1-5	NA	TRBV6-2/TRBV6-3	few	18
TGCGCCAGCAGTGAGTCGATTGCGAACACTGAAGCTTTCTTT	CASSESIANTEAFF	TRBJ1-1	NA	TRBV10-1	NA	14
TGTGCCAGCAGCATCAGGAGGACAGATACGCAGTATTTT	CASSIRRTDTQYF	TRBJ2-3	NA	TRBV11-2	many	13
TGTGCCAGCAGTTTAGTACAGGGGACCGCGGGCGAGCAGTACTTC	CASSLVQGTAGEQYF	TRBJ2-7	TRBD1	TRBV12-3/TRBV12-4	many	15
TGTGCCAGCAGTTCAGGGTTTGGCTACACCTTC	CASSSGFGYTF	TRBJ1-2	NA	TRBV12-3/TRBV12-4	many	11
TGTGCCAGCAGCTCCATCGGGACTAGCGGGGGTATTCCCACAGATACGCAGTATTTT	CASSSIGTSGGIPTDTQYF	TRBJ2-3	TRBD2	TRBV7-3	NA	19
TGCGCCAGCAGCTTCGGGAGCGATTCACCCCTCCACTTT	CASSFGSDSPLHF	TRBJ1-6	NA	TRBV5-1	NA	13
TGTGCCAGCAGCTCACCCGGAGTCACTGAAGCTTTCTTT	CASSSPGVTEAFF	TRBJ1-1	NA	TRBV7-9	NA	13
TGTGCCAGCAGCTTCGGGGCTAGCCTCATAACCCAGTACTTC	CASSFGASLITQYF	TRBJ2-5	NA	TRBV5-4	few	14
TGTGCCAGCAGCTTGCGGGGAAGTGAGACCCAGTACTTC	CASSLRGSETQYF	TRBJ2-5	NA	TRBV11-2	NA	13
TGTGCCAGCAGTTTACATGGAGAGGCTTTCTTT	CASSLHGEAFF	TRBJ1-1	NA	TRBV6-5	few	11
TGTGCCAGCAGCTCAGCGGGTCGCGGTCAGCCCCAGCATTTT	CASSSAGRGQPQHF	TRBJ1-5	NA	TRBV7-2	many	14
TGTGCCAGCAGCCAAGCAGGGGGGACGCGCGATGAGCAGTTCTTC	CASSQAGGTRDEQFF	TRBJ2-1	NA	TRBV14	few	15
TGCGCCAGCAGCTTGGAGGGCAACGGGGAGACCCAGTACTTC	CASSLEGNGETQYF	TRBJ2-5	NA	TRBV5-1	NA	14
TGCGCCAGCAGCCAAGATCTGGGACGCACAGATACGCAGTATTTT	CASSQDLGRTDTQYF	TRBJ2-3	NA	TRBV4-3	few	15
TGTGCCAGTAGTACCCTTGTAGGGGATACGCAGTATTTT	CASSTLVGDTQYF	TRBJ2-3	NA	TRBV19	NA	13
TGTGCCAGCAGTGAAGGCGGGGATGGCAATCAGCCCCAGCATTTT	CASSEGGDGNQPQHF	TRBJ1-5	NA	TRBV6-1	few	15
TGTGCCAGCAGAGGGGCAGGGGTGGGGCCCCAGCATTTT	CASRGAGVGPQHF	TRBJ1-5	NA	TRBV12-3/TRBV12-4	few	13
TGTGCCAGCAGCTTCCTCACCGGGGAGCTGTTTTTT	CASSFLTGELFF	TRBJ2-2	NA	TRBV11-3	NA	12
TGTGCCAGCAGCTTATTGTTGGACAGCTCCTACAATGAGCAGTTCTTC	CASSLLLDSSYNEQFF	TRBJ2-1	NA	TRBV7-9	NA	16
TGTGCCAGCAGCTCTAGCCATGCCGGGGGGGGTGGACGAGAGACCCAGTACTTC	CASSSSHAGGGGRETQYF	TRBJ2-5	TRBD2	TRBV7-6	few	18
TGTGCCAGCAGGCACTCACCGATGGGCGGGAACACAGATACGCAGTATTTT	CASRHSPMGGNTDTQYF	TRBJ2-3	NA	TRBV6-2/TRBV6-3	few	17
TGTGCCAGCAGTCCACCGGGACAGAACTACGAGCAGTACTTC	CASSPPGQNYEQYF	TRBJ2-7	TRBD1	TRBV28	many	14
TGCGCCAGCAGTCCAATGAGAAGCAATGAGCAGTTCTTC	CASSPMRSNEQFF	TRBJ2-1	NA	TRBV5-1	NA	13
TGTGCCAGCAGCTTGGGGGTATCCTACGAGCAGTACTTC	CASSLGVSYEQYF	TRBJ2-7	NA	TRBV5-6	NA	13
TGTGCTAGCAGCCCAGGGCCGGGACTAACCGTCACCGGGGAGCTGTTTTTT	CASSPGPGLTVTGELFF	TRBJ2-2	TRBD2	TRBV7-7	NA	17
TGCAGTGCTAGTTACAACTACGAGCAGTACTTC	CSASYNYEQYF	TRBJ2-7	NA	TRBV20-1	many	11
TGTGCCAGCACCCTCGGGGGGGTGTCCACAGATACGCAGTATTTT	CASTLGGVSTDTQYF	TRBJ2-3	TRBD2	TRBV5-4	NA	15
TGCAGTGCTAGCGAGGGCCACGAGCAGTACTTC	CSASEGHEQYF	TRBJ2-7	NA	TRBV20-1	many	11
TGTGCCAGCAGCTTAGTCCCAGCCACAGATACGCAGTATTTT	CASSLVPATDTQYF	TRBJ2-3	NA	TRBV7-3	NA	14
TGTCTACAGGAGAGTAATGGAAACACCATATATTTT	CLQESNGNTIYF	TRBJ1-3	NA	TRBV7-9	NA	12
TGTGCCAGCAGCCGTGACCGCTGGGGTTACGATGGCTACACCTTC	CASSRDRWGYDGYTF	TRBJ1-2	NA	TRBV7-2	many	15
TGTGCCAGCAGTTACACGGGGGGGCAAGAGACCCAGTACTTC	CASSYTGGQETQYF	TRBJ2-5	TRBD2	TRBV6-6	NA	14
TGTGCCAGCAGGATTGACAGTCACAATGAGCAGTTCTTC	CASRIDSHNEQFF	TRBJ2-1	NA	TRBV5-4	many	13
TGCAGTGCCTCGGGGTCGGACAATGAGCAGTTCTTC	CSASGSDNEQFF	TRBJ2-1	NA	TRBV20-1	NA	12
TGCAGTGCTAGAGGTGTGGGACAGGGCTTACGCACAGATACGCAGTATTTT	CSARGVGQGLRTDTQYF	TRBJ2-3	TRBD1	TRBV20-1	NA	17
TGTGCCAGCAGTTTAGCGCTAGCGGGGGGACGAGATACGCAGTATTTT	CASSLALAGGRDTQYF	TRBJ2-3	TRBD2	TRBV12-3/TRBV12-4	many	16
TGTGCCAGCAGACGGGAGAGAGGCACCGGGGAGCTGTTTTTT	CASRRERGTGELFF	TRBJ2-2	NA	TRBV12-3/TRBV12-4	few	14
TGTGCCAGCAGTCCCCAGCGTAACGGCGGAACCGGGGAGCTGTTTTTT	CASSPQRNGGTGELFF	TRBJ2-2	NA	TRBV12-3/TRBV12-4	NA	16
TGCAGCGTTGAATGGGGGGGCACAGATACGCAGTATTTT	CSVEWGGTDTQYF	TRBJ2-3	NA	TRBV29-1	many	13
TGTGCCAGCAGCTTTATGCCAGGAGCCTATGCGCAGTTCTTC	CASSFMPGAYAQFF	TRBJ2-1	NA	TRBV11-2	many	14
TGCGCCAGCAGCCCCGGGGGGAGCGGGGACTCCTACGAGCAGTACTTC	CASSPGGSGDSYEQYF	TRBJ2-7	TRBD2	TRBV5-1	few	16
TGTGCCAGCAGCCCCACAGATGCGGGCAGGGCTGACGAGCAGTACTTC	CASSPTDAGRADEQYF	TRBJ2-7	NA	TRBV7-9	many	16
TGCAGTGCTAGGCGGGGGAGTCTCTACAATGAGCAGTTCTTC	CSARRGSLYNEQFF	TRBJ2-1	TRBD2	TRBV20-1	many	14